Included here is one TCR beta chain sequence, with context. This clone occurred a few times. Its antigen remains undetermined. No base-level quality is on record; no much larger clone is a single base apart. This specimen comes from a study of cytomegalovirus exposure and HLA in healthy donors (dated by TCRdb to between 2016 and 2019). Regarding the study in general: According to an earlier analysis of 587 of the donors, about 179 million T cells yielded roughly 110 million unique TCR beta sequences and approximately 280 Gb of sequence data. Class I and class II HLA loci were covered by the typing at four-digit resolution. Among the roughly 400 genotyped donors, around 81% belonged to the genetic ancestry cluster associated with self-reported Caucasian donors. An earlier analysis of some 500 of the donors used high-throughput TCR beta sequencing to judge whether each TCR beta V gene segment behaved as functional or pseudogenic. In addition to the first cohort of roughly 700 subjects, a separate validation cohort of approximately 110 different subjects was used. The aim of the study was to test whether cataloging public T cell receptors could identify signatures of past pathogen exposure. To predict cytomegalovirus infection status, the study combined high-throughput TCR immunosequencing, statistical association of individual TCRs with disease status, and machine learning. The study used immunosequencing to profile the T cell repertoires of 670 or so subjects and linked those repertoires to cytomegalovirus serostatus. On average, roughly 250,000 unique TCR beta nucleotide sequences were sequenced per donor among roughly 430 genotyped donors of the cohort, with roughly 20% of those sequences being non-productive. Genome-wide SNP genotypes for about 55% of the 666 donors were used in a later genetic analysis, which treated that subset as a discovery cohort. An early release that covered more than 550 HLA-typed donors contained approximately 300 gigabases of sequencing data and tens of millions of unique TCR sequences. In a later analysis, previously published TCR beta repertoires from several hundred donors were re-analyzed and high-resolution HLA genotyping was added so that TCR occurrence patterns could be studied. Rather than drawing on any new phenotypic data, the later analysis identified candidate immune exposures from TCR beta sequences and the way those sequences occurred across donors. The number of typed donors differed by locus: about 620-630 for A, B, C, DRB1 and DQB1; 500 to 550 for DQA1; fewer than 610 for DPA1; and around 490 for DPB1. All discovery cohort repertoires had been generated using a single sequencing platform. Roughly 5 DR-DQ haplotypes were handled as single units for association and clustering, since linkage in the cohort was strong. Donor age, sex, ethnicity and CMV serostatus were collected together with the repertoire data.

The CDR3 spans 16 residues, from the cysteine through the phenylalanine. The DNA shown is the 48-base CDR3, in frame from base 1. According to the germline V gene, CDR1 reads MGHDK and CDR2 reads SYGVNS. Unmatched junction bases come to 13, with V trimmed by 6 bases and J by 6 bases. Study-level results and caveats: According to a later analysis, parvovirus B19, influenza, CMV and Epstein-Barr virus appeared linked to several top co-occurrence clusters. Because counts were too low, under 20 rarely observed V segments, including chromosome 9 orphons, were left out of the earlier analysis of over 550 of the donors. A cluster of highly shared sequence variants was judged likely to represent a technical artifact of the sequencing pipeline. A later analysis found that most CMV-associated TCR beta chains appeared HLA-restricted, with HLA associations seemingly driven largely by CMV exposure. Because some donors lacked HLA typing at each locus, the association tests relied only on the typed subset. The authors suggested that the approach could potentially be generalized to other disease states and immunological phenotypes. A later analysis found that HLA-associated TCR beta chains were more clonally expanded and had lower generation probabilities than equally common non-associated chains. The study listed 164 TCR beta chains as associated with cytomegalovirus. Cytomegalovirus status was reported to be diagnosed by the classifier with high specificity and sensitivity in both the original and validation cohorts. When HLA alleles, especially DR and DQ, strongly co-occurred, TCR associations were difficult to assign to individual alleles. In an earlier analysis of fewer than 700 of the donors, most TCR beta V segments appeared in productive rearrangements about 90% or about 30% of the time, broadly matching IMGT annotations. Linkage disequilibrium might explain the correlated functional status among segregating V segments, but an unknown experimental factor could not be excluded. A later genetic analysis reported fewer N-insertions in productive TCRs among donors in an Asian-associated ancestry cluster than the roughly 670-donor mean. A later genetic analysis associated a missense DCLRE1C variant with V-gene and J-gene trimming of TCR beta chains, and an independent cohort replicated the association. According to a later analysis, TCR association rates differed among HLA loci, with DRB1 alleles showing the most associated TCRs and HLA-C alleles showing the fewest. Across donors, most TCR sequences were observed very rarely, whereas some public TCRs were present in many individuals. In vitro tests confirmed that three of the cytomegalovirus-associated TCR beta chains recognize cytomegalovirus antigens. The only immune exposure information available for the cohort was CMV serostatus. A later analysis associated 17,000 or so TCR beta sequences with specific HLA alleles at a false discovery rate of 0.05. A further reported finding was that TCR beta sequences accurately predicted the HLA-A and HLA-B alleles for most subjects in the first cohort. Because the 87-base-pair reads could not distinguish some IMGT-functional V segments, including TRBV6-2 and TRBV6-3, those segments were excluded. Sequencing depth was assumed to be roughly uniform across donors in the presence/absence analyses, though that assumption may not hold. In this cohort, only TCR beta chains were sequenced, and detectable features were limited by the absence of alpha or paired-chain data.

Receptor amplification or capture employed the immunoSEQ multiplex PCR assay. A mixture of 60 forward primers for TCR Vbeta segments and 13 reverse primers for TCR Jbeta segments was used in the multiplex PCR. A multiplex PCR assay on genomic DNA amplified the CDR3 region of rearranged TCR beta genes. On the Illumina HiSeq System, the amplified TCR beta libraries were sequenced as 87-base-pair reads. On the study's bioinformatics: In a later analysis, some 80 million unique TCR beta chains were counted across the approximately 640 repertoires, and about 9.9 million of these chains were shared by at least two donors. Raw reads were error-corrected and collapsed into unique sequences by a nearest-neighbor algorithm in which closely related sequences were merged to remove PCR and sequencing errors. CDR3 sequences were aligned to IMGT reference sequences to assign V, D and J gene segments. Each retained sequence needed at least a six-nucleotide match to both a V gene segment and a J gene segment. A rearrangement counted as productive if the CDR3 had no stop codons and remained in frame with V and J, and every other rearrangement counted as non-productive. Following IMGT convention, CDR3 was defined as the stretch from the second conserved V-encoded cysteine to the conserved J-encoded phenylalanine. The earlier analysis of about 500 of the donors excluded sequences that lacked an unambiguous match to a single V gene segment. In an earlier analysis of some 590 of the donors, a V segment was called functional when productive rearrangements were above 56.7%, and segregating when the standard deviation between donors exceeded 5%. A statistical classification framework was built for diagnosing cytomegalovirus status from the catalog of TCR beta chain sequences. In a later analysis, TCR nucleotide sequences were compared against IMGT/GENE-DB human TR gene sequences so that V and J genes could be assigned. Using the TCRdist pipeline, a later analysis assigned CDR3 sequences along with most-parsimonious VDJ recombination scenarios. A later analysis defined each TCR beta chain by its CDR3 amino acid sequence plus V-gene family, and excluded reads lacking a unique V-gene family. To address suspected cross-contamination and a sequencing artifact, a later analysis removed over 500 highly shared, low-generation-probability nucleotide sequences. In a later analysis, a clonal expansion index was calculated for each public chain from normalized within-repertoire ranks of inferred template counts. In a later analysis, generation probabilities were computed using a VDJ recombination model fitted to out-of-frame rearrangements, and the results were checked against IGoR. Hypergeometric tests were used in a later analysis to score TCR-TCR, TCR-HLA and TCR-CMV co-occurrence, with a repertoire-size bias correction applied to the TCR pairs. In a later analysis, false discovery rates were estimated by permuting HLA or CMV assignments 20 times. A later analysis grouped co-occurring TCRs with DBSCAN, adding TCRdist sequence similarity when clustering within HLA-allele-positive subsets. Repertoires with fewer than 30,000 or more than 120,000 public chains were left out of co-occurrence clustering, as were about 5 repertoires with anomalous nucleotide sharing. TCRdb's version of the immuneACCESS table is confined to in-frame rearrangements and falls short of the full clone set. An unresolved V gene accounts for under half of the shortfall where checked; the remainder is of unknown origin. V and J calls plus clone size are reproduced from that table; the DNA served to infer D and trimming. The sample profile shows around 150,000 clones; around three fifths of them were found once. The top ten constitute around 2% of the sample.

In total, approximately 700 healthy bone marrow donors made up the cohort. Cohort members were all nominally healthy when sampled, although unrecorded immune exposures were likely present. The donor was CMV seronegative and belonged to the group of 352 seronegative cohort members. Each donor provided a peripheral blood sample, and peripheral blood mononuclear cells were used for TCR beta sequencing. The Qiagen DNeasy Blood Extraction Kit was used to extract genomic DNA from the blood cell samples. This TCR derives from a male donor in good health and CMV-seronegative. Input material: PBMCs. The rearranged segments are TRBV25-1 and TRBJ2-1, with 8 bases in between that match TRBD1. The nucleotide sequence is TGTGCCAGCAGCGATATGACAGGGGTTTTACGCAATGAGCAGTTCTTC. Its protein reads: CASSDMTGVLRNEQFF.